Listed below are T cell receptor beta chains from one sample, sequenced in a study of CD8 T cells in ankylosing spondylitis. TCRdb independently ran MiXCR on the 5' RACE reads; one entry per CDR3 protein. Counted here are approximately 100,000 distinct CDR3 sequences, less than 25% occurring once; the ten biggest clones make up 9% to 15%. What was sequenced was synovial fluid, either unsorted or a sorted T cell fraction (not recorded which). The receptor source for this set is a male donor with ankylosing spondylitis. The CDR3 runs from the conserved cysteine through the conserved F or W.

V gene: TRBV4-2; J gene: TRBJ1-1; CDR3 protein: CASSRRVGNTEAFF
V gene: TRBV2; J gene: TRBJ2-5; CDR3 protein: CASSNLGETQYF
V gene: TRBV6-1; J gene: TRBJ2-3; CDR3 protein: CASSDSRDRGITDTQYF
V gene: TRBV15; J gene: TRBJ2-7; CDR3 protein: CATSRDWGGLYEQYF
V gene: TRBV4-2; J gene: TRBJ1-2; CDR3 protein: CASSQVEGRSSGYTF
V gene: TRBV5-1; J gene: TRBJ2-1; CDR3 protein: CASTPVGPSYNEQFF
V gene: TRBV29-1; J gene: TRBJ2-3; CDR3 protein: CSVDDRLTDTQYF
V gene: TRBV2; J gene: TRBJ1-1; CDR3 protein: CASSEASHTEAFF
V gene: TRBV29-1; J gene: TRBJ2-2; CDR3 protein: CSVGLSRTGELFF
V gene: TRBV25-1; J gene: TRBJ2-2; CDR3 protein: CASSRQGGTGELFF
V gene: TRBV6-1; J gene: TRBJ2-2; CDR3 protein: CASRKGTGGLSGELFF
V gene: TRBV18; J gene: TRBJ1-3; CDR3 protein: CASSPYGGASGNTIYF
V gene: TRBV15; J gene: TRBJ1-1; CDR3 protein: CATSRVGLGTEAFF
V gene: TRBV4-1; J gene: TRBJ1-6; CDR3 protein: CASSQTLGQGANSPLHF
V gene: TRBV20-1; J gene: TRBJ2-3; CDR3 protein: CSARAPVVADTQYF
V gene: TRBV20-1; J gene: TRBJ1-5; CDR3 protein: CSARAGPGQPQHF
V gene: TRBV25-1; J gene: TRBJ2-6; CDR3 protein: CASISGANVLTF
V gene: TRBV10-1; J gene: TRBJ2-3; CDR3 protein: CASSDLASGSTDTQYF
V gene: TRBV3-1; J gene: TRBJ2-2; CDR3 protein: CASSQSGVNTGELFF
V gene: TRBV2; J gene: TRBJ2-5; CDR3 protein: CASRKDDSGRGETQYF
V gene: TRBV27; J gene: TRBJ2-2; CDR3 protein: CASKRARNTGELFF
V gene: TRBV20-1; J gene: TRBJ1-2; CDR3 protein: CSAREGVRGYTF
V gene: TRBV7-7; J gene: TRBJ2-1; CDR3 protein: CASSSSPSNEQFF
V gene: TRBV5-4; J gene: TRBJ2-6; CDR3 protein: CASSSDGVSNVLTF
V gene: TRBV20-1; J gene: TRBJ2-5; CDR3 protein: CSSLAGGVTQYF
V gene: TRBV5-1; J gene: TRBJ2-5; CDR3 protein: CASSPRLQGETQYF
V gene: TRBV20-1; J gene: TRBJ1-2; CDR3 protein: CSATRAEAYGYTF
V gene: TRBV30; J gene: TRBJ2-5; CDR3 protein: CAWSTGGETQYF
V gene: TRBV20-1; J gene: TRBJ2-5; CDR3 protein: CSARTGSIWTQYF
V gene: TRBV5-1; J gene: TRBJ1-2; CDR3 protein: CASSPSRGEDGYTF
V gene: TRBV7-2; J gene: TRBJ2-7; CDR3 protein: CASSPLFGGEQYF
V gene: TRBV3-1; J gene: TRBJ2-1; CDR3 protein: CASSQNGRGEQFF
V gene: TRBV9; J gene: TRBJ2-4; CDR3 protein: CASSPLAGRALAKNIQYF
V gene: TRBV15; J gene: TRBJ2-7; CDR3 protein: CATSRDLAGTGDHEQYF
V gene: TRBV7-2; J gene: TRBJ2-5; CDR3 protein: CASSLWAGGETQYF
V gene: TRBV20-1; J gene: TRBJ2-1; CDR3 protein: CSAHDTGTRWNEQFF
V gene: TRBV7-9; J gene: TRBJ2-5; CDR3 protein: CASSLARTGDKTQYF
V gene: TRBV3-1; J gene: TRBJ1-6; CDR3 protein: CASSRGVGNSPLHF
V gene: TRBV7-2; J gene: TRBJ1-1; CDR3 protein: CASSLGVGNTEAFF
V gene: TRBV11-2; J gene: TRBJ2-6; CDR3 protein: CASSPGTANVLTF
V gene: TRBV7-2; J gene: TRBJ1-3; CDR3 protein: CASSLPRRTGNTIYF
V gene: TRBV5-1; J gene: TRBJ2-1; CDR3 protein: CASSPQGYEQFF
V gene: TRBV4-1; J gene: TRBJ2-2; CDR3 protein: CASSRGGSANTGELFF
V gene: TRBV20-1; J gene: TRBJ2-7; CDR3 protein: CSARDRAGYEQYF
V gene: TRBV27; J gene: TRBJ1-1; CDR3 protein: CASSSTRAGGLNTEAFF
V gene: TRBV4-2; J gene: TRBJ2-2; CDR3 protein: CASSQGGTNTGELFF
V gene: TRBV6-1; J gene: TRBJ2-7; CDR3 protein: CASSRDSSPSEQYF